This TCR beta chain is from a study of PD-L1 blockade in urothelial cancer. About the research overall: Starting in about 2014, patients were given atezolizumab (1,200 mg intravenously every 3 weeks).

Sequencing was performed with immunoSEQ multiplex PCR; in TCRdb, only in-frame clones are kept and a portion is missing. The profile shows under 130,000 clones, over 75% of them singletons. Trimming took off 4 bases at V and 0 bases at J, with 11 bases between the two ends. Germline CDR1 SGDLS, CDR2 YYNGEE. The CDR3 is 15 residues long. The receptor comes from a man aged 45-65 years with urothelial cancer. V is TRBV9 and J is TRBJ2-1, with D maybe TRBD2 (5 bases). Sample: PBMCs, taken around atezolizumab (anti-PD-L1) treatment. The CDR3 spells CASSSAGSSYNEQFF. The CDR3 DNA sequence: TGTGCCAGCAGCTCTGCGGGTAGCTCCTACAATGAGCAGTTCTTC.